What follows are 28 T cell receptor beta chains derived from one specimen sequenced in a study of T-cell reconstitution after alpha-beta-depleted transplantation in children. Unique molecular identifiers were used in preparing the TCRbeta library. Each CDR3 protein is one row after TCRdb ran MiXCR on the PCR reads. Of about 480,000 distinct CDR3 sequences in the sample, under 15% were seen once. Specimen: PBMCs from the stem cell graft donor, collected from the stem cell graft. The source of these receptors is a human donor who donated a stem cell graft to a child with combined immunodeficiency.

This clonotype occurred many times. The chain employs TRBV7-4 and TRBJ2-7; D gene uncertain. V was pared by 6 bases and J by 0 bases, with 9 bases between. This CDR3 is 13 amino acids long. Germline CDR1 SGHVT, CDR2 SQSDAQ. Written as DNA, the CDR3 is TGTGCCAGCAGTCGACGGAGCTCCTACGAGCAGTACTTC. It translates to CASSRRSSYEQYF.

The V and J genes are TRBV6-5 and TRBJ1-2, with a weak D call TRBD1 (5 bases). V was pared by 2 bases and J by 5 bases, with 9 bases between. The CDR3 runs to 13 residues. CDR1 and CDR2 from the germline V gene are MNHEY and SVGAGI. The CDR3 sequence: CASSYPGQYGYTF. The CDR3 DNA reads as TGTGCCAGCAGTTACCCGGGGCAGTATGGCTACACCTTC.

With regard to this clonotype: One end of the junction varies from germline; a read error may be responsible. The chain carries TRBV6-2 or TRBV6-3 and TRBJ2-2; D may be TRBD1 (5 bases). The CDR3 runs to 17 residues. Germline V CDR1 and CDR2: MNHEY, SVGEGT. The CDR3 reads CASSLIFAGPDTWELFF. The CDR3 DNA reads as TGTGCCAGCAGTTTGATATTCGCAGGGCCTGACACCTGGGAGCTGTTTTTT.

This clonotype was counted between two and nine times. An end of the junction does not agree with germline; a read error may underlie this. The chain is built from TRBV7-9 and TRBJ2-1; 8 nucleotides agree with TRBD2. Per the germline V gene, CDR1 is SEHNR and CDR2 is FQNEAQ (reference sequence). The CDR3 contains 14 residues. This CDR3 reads CASNIAGIDNEQSF. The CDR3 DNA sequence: TGTGCCAGCAACATAGCGGGGATTGACAATGAGCAGTCCTTC.

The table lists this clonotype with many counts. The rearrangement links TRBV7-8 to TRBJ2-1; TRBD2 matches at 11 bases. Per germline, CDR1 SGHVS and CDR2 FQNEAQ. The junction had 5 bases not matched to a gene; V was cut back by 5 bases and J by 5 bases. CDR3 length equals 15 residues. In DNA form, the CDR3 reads TGTGCCAGCAGCCCGGGACTAGCGGCGGACAATGAGCAGTTCTTC. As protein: CASSPGLAADNEQFF.

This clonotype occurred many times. DNA of the CDR3: TGTGCCAGCAGCAAGACAGGGGGAAGGTACGAGCAGTACTTC. Amino acids: CASSKTGGRYEQYF. The rearrangement uses TRBV5-4 and TRBJ2-7, with TRBD1 identical over 9 bases. CDR1 and CDR2 from the germline V gene are SGHNT and YYREEE (reference sequence). The ends lost 4 bases at V and 4 bases at J; junction bases unmatched: 6. CDR3 length: 14 amino acids. The entire variable domain, with the rest obtained from reference TRBV5-4 and TRBJ2-7, is as follows: ETGVTQSPTHLIKTRGQQVTLRCSSQSGHNTVSWYQQALGQGPQFIFQYYREEENGRGNFPPRFSGLQFPNYSSELNVNALELDDSALYLCASSKTGGRYEQYFGPGTRLTVT.

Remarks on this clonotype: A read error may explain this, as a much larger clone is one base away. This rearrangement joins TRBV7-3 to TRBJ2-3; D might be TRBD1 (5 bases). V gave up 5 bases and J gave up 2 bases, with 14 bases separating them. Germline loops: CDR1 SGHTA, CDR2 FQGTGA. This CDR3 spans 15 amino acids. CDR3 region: CASSLGQSTTDTQYF. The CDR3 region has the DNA TGTGCCAGCAGCCTCGGACAAAGTACCACAGATACGCAGTATTTT. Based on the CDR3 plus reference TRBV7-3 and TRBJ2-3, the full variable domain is GAGVSQTPSNKVTEKGKYVELRCDPISGHTALYWYRQSLGQGPEFLIYFQGTGAADDSGLPNDRFFAVRPEGSVSTLKIQRTERGDSAVYLCASSLGQSTTDTQYFGPGTRLTVL.

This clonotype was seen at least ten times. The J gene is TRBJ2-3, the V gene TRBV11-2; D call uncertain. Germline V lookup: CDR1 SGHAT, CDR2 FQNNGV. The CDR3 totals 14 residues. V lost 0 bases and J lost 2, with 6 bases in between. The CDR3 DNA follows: TGTGCCAGCAGCTTAGACCCAACCACAGATACGCAGTATTTT. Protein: CASSLDPTTDTQYF.

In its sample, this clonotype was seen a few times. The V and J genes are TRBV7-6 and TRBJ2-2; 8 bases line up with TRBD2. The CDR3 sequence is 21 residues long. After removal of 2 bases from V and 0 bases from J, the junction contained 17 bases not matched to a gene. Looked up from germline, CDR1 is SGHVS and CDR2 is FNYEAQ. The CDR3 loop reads CASSLTLAGGPLEANTGELFF. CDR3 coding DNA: TGTGCCAGCAGCTTAACGCTAGCGGGCGGGCCCCTCGAGGCGAACACCGGGGAGCTGTTTTTT. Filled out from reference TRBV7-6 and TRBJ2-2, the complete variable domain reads GAGVSQSPRYKVTKRGQDVALRCDPISGHVSLYWYRQALGQGPEFLTYFNYEAQQDKSGLPNDRFSAERPEGSISTLTIQRTEQRDSAMYRCASSLTLAGGPLEANTGELFFGEGSRLTVL.

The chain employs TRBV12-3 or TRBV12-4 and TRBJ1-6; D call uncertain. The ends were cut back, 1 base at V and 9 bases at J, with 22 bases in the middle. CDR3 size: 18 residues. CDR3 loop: CASSLEGFHGRRISPLHF. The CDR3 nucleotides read TGTGCCAGCAGTTTAGAGGGATTCCATGGGCGGCGGATTTCACCCCTCCACTTT.

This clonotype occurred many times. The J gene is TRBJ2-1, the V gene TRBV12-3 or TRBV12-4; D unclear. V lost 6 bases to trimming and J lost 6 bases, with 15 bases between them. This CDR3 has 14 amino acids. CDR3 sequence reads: CASRLLMTFNEQFF. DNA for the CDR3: TGTGCCAGCAGGCTCCTAATGACTTTCAATGAGCAGTTCTTC.

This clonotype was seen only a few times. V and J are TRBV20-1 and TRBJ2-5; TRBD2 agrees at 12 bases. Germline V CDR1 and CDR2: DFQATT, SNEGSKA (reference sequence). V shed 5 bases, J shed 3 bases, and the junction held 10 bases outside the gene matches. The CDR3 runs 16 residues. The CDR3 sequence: CSAGRPRTSGEETQYF. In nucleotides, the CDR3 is TGCAGTGCTGGAAGACCCCGGACTAGCGGGGAAGAGACCCAGTACTTC.

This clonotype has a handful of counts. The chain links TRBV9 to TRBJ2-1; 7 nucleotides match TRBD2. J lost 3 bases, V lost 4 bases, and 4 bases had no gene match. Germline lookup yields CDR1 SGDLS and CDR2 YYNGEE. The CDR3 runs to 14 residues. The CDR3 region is CASSSWTSYNEQFF. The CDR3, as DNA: TGTGCCAGCAGCTCCTGGACTAGCTACAATGAGCAGTTCTTC.

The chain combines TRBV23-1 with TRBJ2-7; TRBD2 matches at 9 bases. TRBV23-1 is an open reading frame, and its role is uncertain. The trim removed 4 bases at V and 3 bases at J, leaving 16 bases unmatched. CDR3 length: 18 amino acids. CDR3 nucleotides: TGCGCCAGCAGTCGTTTTTATAAGAGTAGCGGGGGCTGCTACGAGCAGTACTTC. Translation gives CASSRFYKSSGGCYEQYF.

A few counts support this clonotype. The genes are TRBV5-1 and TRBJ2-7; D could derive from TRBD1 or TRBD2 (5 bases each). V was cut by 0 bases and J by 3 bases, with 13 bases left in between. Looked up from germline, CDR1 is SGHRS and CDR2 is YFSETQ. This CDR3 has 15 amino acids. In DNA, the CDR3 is TGCGCCAGCAGCTTGGAAGGTGGGACCGTCTACGAGCAGTACTTC. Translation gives CASSLEGGTVYEQYF.

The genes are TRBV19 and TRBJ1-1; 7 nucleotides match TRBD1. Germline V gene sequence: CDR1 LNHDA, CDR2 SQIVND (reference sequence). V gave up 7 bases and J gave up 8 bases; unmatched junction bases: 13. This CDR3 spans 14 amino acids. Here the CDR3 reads CASKTGFNTMEAFF. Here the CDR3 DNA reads TGTGCCAGTAAGACAGGGTTTAATACGATGGAAGCTTTCTTT.

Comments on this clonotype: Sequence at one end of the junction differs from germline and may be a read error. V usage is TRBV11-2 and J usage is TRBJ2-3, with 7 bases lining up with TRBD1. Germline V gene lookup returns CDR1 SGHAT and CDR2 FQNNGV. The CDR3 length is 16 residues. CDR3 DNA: TGTGTCAGCAGCTTAGGGGGCTCGCCGAGGACAGATACGCAGTATTTT. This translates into CVSSLGGSPRTDTQYF.

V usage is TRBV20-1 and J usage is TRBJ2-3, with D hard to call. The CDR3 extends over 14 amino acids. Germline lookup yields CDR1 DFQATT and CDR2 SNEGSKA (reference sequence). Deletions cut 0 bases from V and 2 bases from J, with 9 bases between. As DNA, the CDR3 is TGCAGTGCTAGAGATTGGGCGGCCACAGATACGCAGTATTTT. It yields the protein CSARDWAATDTQYF.

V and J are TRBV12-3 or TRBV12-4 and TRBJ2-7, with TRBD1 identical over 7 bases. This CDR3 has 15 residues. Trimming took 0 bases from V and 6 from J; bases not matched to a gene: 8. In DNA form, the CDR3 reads TGTGCCAGCAGTTTAGCGCAGGGGACAGCCGGCGAGCAGTACTTC. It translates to CASSLAQGTAGEQYF.

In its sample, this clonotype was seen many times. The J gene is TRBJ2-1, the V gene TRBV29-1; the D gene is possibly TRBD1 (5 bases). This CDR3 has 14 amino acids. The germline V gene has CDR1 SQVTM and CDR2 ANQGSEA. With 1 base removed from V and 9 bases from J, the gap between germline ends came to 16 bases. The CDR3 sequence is CSVEVFREGGEQFF. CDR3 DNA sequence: TGCAGCGTTGAAGTCTTCAGGGAAGGCGGTGAGCAGTTCTTC.

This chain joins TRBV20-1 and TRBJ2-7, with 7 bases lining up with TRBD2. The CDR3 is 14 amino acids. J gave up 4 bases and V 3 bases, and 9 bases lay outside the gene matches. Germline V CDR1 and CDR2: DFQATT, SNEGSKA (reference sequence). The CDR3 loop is CSASPPGGVYEQYF. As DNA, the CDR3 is TGCAGTGCTAGTCCACCGGGGGGAGTATACGAGCAGTACTTC.

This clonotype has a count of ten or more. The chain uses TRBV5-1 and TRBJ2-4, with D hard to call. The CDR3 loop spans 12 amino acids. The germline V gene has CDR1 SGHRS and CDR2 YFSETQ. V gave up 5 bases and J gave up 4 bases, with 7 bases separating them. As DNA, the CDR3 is TGCGCCAGCAGGTCAAATAAAAACATTCAGTACTTC. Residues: CASRSNKNIQYF.

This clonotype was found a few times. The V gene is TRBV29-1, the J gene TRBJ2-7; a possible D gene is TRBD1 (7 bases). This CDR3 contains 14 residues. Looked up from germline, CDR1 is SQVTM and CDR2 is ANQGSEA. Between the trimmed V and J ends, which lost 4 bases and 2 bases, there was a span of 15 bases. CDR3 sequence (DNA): TGCAGCGTTGTTGTCAGGGGGGTCCCCTACGAGCAGTACTTC. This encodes CSVVVRGVPYEQYF.

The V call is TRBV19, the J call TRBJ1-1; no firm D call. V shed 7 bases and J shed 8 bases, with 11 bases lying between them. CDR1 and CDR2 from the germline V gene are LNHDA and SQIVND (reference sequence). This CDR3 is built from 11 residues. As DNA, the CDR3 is TGTGCCAGTATGCGGGGTGGGGAAGCTTTCTTT. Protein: CASMRGGEAFF.

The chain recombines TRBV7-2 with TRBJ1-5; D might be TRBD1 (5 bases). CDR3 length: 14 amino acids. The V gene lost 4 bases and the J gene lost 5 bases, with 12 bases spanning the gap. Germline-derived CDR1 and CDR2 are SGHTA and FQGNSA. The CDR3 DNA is TGTGCCAGCAGCTCGCAGGGTTATTATCAGCCCCAGCATTTT. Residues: CASSSQGYYQPQHF.

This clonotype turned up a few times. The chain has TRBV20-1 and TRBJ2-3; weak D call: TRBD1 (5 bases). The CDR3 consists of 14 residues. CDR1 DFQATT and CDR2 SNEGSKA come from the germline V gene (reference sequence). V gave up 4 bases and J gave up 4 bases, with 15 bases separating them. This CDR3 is CSATQGGPADTQYF. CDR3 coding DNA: TGCAGTGCTACCCAGGGTGGCCCAGCAGATACGCAGTATTTT.

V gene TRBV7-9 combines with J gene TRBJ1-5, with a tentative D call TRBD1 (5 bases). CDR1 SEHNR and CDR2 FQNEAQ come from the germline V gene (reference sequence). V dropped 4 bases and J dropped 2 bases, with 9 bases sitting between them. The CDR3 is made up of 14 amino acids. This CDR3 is CASSSTTGNQPQHF. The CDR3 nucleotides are TGTGCCAGCAGCTCCACGACAGGCAATCAGCCCCAGCATTTT.

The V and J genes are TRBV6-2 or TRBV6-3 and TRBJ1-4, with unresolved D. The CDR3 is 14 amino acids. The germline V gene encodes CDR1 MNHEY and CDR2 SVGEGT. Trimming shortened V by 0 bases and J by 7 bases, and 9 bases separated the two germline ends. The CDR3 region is CASSYSEVGEKLFF. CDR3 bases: TGTGCCAGCAGTTACTCGGAGGTCGGTGAAAAACTGTTTTTT.